The rows below give T cell receptor beta chains drawn from one sample of a study of T cells in Graves' hyperthyroidism and ophthalmopathy. TCRdb reprocessed the multiplex PCR reads with MiXCR, giving one entry per CDR3 protein. The sample lists roughly 660,000 distinct CDR3 sequences; approximately 15% were seen once. The specimen sequenced was blood. All receptors derive from a man in his forties or fifties with Graves' hyperthyroidism. Both conserved end residues are part of each CDR3. Fields, in order: clone size, D gene, V gene, J gene, CDR3 protein, CDR3 DNA. The D gene is left open where the match is weak. Expanded clones get a size class; other rows say once, few or many, or leave the size out.

>many|TRBD2|TRBV28|TRBJ2-3
CASTSAGRTDTQYF
TGTGCCAGCACCTCCGCCGGGAGGACGGATACGCAGTATTTT
>few|TRBD1|TRBV19|TRBJ2-1
CASKKDRNNEQFF
TGTGCCAGTAAAAAGGACAGGAACAATGAGCAGTTCTTC
>many|.|TRBV2|TRBJ2-1
CASEGGEQFF
TGTGCCAGCGAAGGGGGTGAGCAGTTCTTC
>many|.|TRBV27|TRBJ2-6
CASSLSGPGANVLTF
TGTGCCAGCAGTTTATCTGGGCCTGGGGCCAACGTCCTGACTTTC
>many|.|TRBV7-2|TRBJ2-4
CASSSAPYSGRRGNIQYF
TGTGCCAGCAGCTCAGCCCCCTATAGCGGTCGGAGGGGAAACATTCAGTACTTC
>many|.|TRBV20-1|TRBJ1-2
CSARGGTNNYGYTF
TGCAGTGCTAGAGGAGGCACTAATAACTATGGCTACACCTTC
>.|TRBD1|TRBV19|TRBJ2-7
CASSTGTETYEQYF
TGTGCCAGTAGTACCGGGACAGAGACCTACGAGCAGTACTTC
>.|.|TRBV6-1|TRBJ2-7
CASSRPSDHEQYF
TGTGCCAGCAGTCGCCCTAGCGACCACGAGCAGTACTTC
>few|TRBD1|TRBV27|TRBJ1-2
CASSQQGQGFSCTF
TGTGCCAGCAGTCAGCAGGGACAGGGATTTAGCTGCACCTTC
>many|.|TRBV20-1|TRBJ2-5
CSASPLDWGETQYF
TGCAGTGCTAGTCCCCTGGACTGGGGGGAGACCCAGTACTTC
>many|.|TRBV2|TRBJ2-7
CASSQRRGQSYEQYF
TGTGCCAGCAGTCAACGGCGGGGACAGTCCTACGAGCAGTACTTC
>.|TRBD1|TRBV5-5|TRBJ2-7
CASSTGTVFSYEQYF
TGTGCCAGCAGCACGGGGACAGTTTTCTCCTACGAGCAGTACTTC
>.|TRBD1|TRBV5-1|TRBJ2-3
CASSSLQGNTQYF
TGCGCCAGCAGCTCCCTACAGGGGAATACGCAGTATTTT
>.|.|TRBV15|TRBJ2-3
CATSIYRTVPSTDTQYF
TGTGCCACCAGCATATATCGGACAGTTCCTAGCACAGATACGCAGTATTTT
>many|TRBD1|TRBV6-1|TRBJ1-2
CASSAGQTNYGYTF
TGTGCCAGCAGCGCGGGACAGACAAACTATGGCTACACCTTC
>.|TRBD2|TRBV7-9|TRBJ2-2
CASSSLAGEITGEPFF
TGTGCCAGCAGCTCCCTAGCGGGAGAAATCACCGGGGAGCCGTTTTTT
>few|.|TRBV6-1|TRBJ1-2
CASTLDGALLGYTF
TGTGCCAGCACTCTGGACGGCGCCCTATTAGGCTACACCTTC
>many|TRBD1|TRBV7-9|TRBJ2-7
CASRGTGDYYEQYF
TGTGCCAGCAGAGGGACAGGGGATTACTACGAGCAGTACTTC
>.|TRBD1|TRBV10-2|TRBJ2-7
CASSERDRVPSYEQYF
TGCGCCAGCAGCGAACGGGACAGGGTGCCGAGCTACGAGCAGTACTTC
>.|TRBD1|TRBV29-1|TRBJ2-7
CSVVFGDRAYEQYF
TGCAGCGTTGTTTTCGGGGACAGGGCTTACGAGCAGTACTTC
>once|TRBD2|TRBV5-1|TRBJ2-3
CASSLNSGRVADTQYF
TGCGCCAGCAGCTTGAATAGCGGGAGAGTAGCAGATACGCAGTATTTT